This TCR beta chain was found in a study of shared clonotypes between healthy human individuals. Assay: immunoSEQ multiplex PCR; the TCRdb copy retains only in-frame clones and omits some. The sample contains approximately 92,000 clones, 60% to 70% of which appear only once. CCR7-negative CD45RA+ TemRA cells were combined with CD45RO+ cells to form CD8 memory. Study findings and constraints: Naive subsets tended to show greater estimated richness than memory subsets.

Germline V gene data show CDR1 as MDHEN and CDR2 as SYDVKM. The CDR3 has 17 residues. J was trimmed by 4 bases and V by 1 base; bases with no gene match: 10. Remarks on this clone: What it binds is not known.

The V call is TRBV28, the J call TRBJ2-5; TRBD1 matches at 9 bases. The material sequenced was memory CD8+ T cells sorted from blood. The sample's subset: CD45RO+ cells pooled with CCR7-negative TemRA cells. This receptor was taken from a man aged 25 to 45 in good health. In nucleotides, the CDR3 is TGTGCCAGCAGTTTATTAATAGGGACAGGGTTGGGAGAGACCCAGTACTTC. Amino acids: CASSLLIGTGLGETQYF.